This section outlines one T cell receptor beta chain sequence together with its context. Its antigen is not known. Vbeta (60) and Jbeta (13) primers were used in the PCR. Only in-frame clones appear in the TCRdb table, and some are missing; sequencing was by immunoSEQ multiplex PCR. The table records fewer than 250,000 clones, about 80% of them present only once. The CDR3 sequence is 13 residues long. Trimming pared 7 bases from V and 7 bases from J, leaving 14 bases between. CDR1 and CDR2 from the germline V gene are MDHEN and SYDVKM. The data originate from a study of cytomegalovirus exposure and HLA in healthy donors. Study observations and caveats: Immune exposure was documented only through CMV serostatus.

This TCR derives from a male donor in good health and CMV-seronegative. The V and J genes are TRBV28 and TRBJ1-5; D is uncertain. Material: PBMCs. For the CDR3, the DNA is TGTGCCAGCAACCGATCGGGTCGGCAGCCCCAGCATTTT. Protein: CASNRSGRQPQHF.